The 14 T cell receptor beta chains listed next were all sequenced from one sample in a study of blood T cells in healthy people across ages. A J-beta primer mix and a sample-barcoded 5' primer were used in a second PCR of about 6 to 12 cycles. TCRdb reprocessed the 5' RACE reads via MiXCR and lists one record per CDR3 protein. The sample yields 800,000 to 900,000 distinct CDR3 sequences, 62% seen once. The sequenced sample was blood. These receptors were collected from a man between 25 and 39 years old in good health.

The CDR3 reads CASSYLSRRGEKGDEQFF. The DNA for the CDR3 is TGTGCCAGCAGTTACCTCTCTCGCCGGGGGGAGAAAGGGGATGAGCAGTTCTTC. The chain joins TRBV6-5 to TRBJ2-1; 7 bases agree with TRBD2. The CDR3 has 18 amino acids. Germline V CDR1 and CDR2: MNHEY, SVGAGI. Trimming cost V 2 bases and J 8 bases; bases outside gene matches: 18.

The chain employs TRBV6-1 and TRBJ2-3, with 12 bases lining up with TRBD2. The CDR3 extends over 14 amino acids. The ends lost 4 bases at V and 4 bases at J; junction bases unmatched: 0. Germline CDR1 and CDR2: MNHNS and SASEGT. CDR3 sequence: CASSGLAGADTQYF. The CDR3 DNA sequence: TGTGCCAGCAGTGGACTAGCGGGAGCAGATACGCAGTATTTT.

The chain links TRBV4-2 to TRBJ1-1; possibly TRBD1 for D (6 bases). The V end was cut by 4 bases, the J end by 5 bases, with 14 bases between. CDR1 is LGHNA and CDR2 is YNFKEQ in the germline V gene. The CDR3 sequence is 14 residues long. The DNA for the CDR3 is TGTGCCAGCAGCCCAGCGGGGGGCGTAACTGAAGCTTTCTTT. It is translated as CASSPAGGVTEAFF.

The chain employs TRBV7-2 and TRBJ2-5; 10 bases line up with TRBD1. The end of the DNA fits TRBJ2-7 better, so the J call may be wrong. This CDR3 has 19 residues. The V gene's germline CDR1 is SGHTA and CDR2 FQGNSA. The CDR3 protein is CASSLVPGQGFEKGDEQYF. In DNA form, the CDR3 reads TGTGCCAGCAGCTTAGTACCGGGACAGGGGTTCGAGAAAGGCGACGAGCAGTACTTC.

The J gene is TRBJ2-7, the V gene TRBV20-1; TRBD2 is a possible D gene (7 bases). V dropped 6 bases and J dropped 0 bases, with 18 bases sitting between them. Germline CDR1 is DFQATT and CDR2 is SNEGSKA (reference sequence). CDR3 size: 15 residues. For the CDR3, the DNA is TGCAGTGCAACAATCCCCCGGGGGGCCTCCTACGAGCAGTACTTC. This gives the protein CSATIPRGASYEQYF.

This clonotype was counted between two and nine times. This CDR3 is CASSYGVANYGYTF. The CDR3 DNA reads TGTGCCAGCAGTTACGGGGTAGCTAACTATGGCTACACCTTC. The V and J genes are TRBV6-2 or TRBV6-3 and TRBJ1-2; D call uncertain. This CDR3 has 14 amino acids. Germline V CDR1 and CDR2: MNHEY, SVGEGT. V was trimmed by 2 bases and J by 0 bases, leaving 7 bases between them.

This rearrangement joins TRBV20-1 to TRBJ2-7; 8 nucleotides line up with TRBD2. TRBJ2-5 matches the DNA end more closely, so the J call is doubtful. Germline lookup yields CDR1 DFQATT and CDR2 SNEGSKA (reference sequence). The CDR3 runs to 15 residues. The CDR3 region has the DNA TGCAGTGCTAGAGATCGCAAGCGGGGGCAGGAGACCCAGTACTTC. Its translation is CSARDRKRGQETQYF.

Regarding this clonotype: An end of the junction differs from the germline gene, which may be a read error. The V and J genes are TRBV5-6 and TRBJ2-1, with 7 bases aligning to TRBD2. Germline CDR1 is SGHDT and CDR2 is YYEEEE. The CDR3 has 17 amino acids. In nucleotides, the CDR3 is TGTGTCAGCAGCTTGGGTTGGGGCGGCGGGGGCTACAATGAGCAGTTCTTC. Translated: CVSSLGWGGGGYNEQFF.

The chain uses TRBV6-2 or TRBV6-3 and TRBJ2-7; 7 positions match TRBD1. The germline CDR1 and CDR2 sequences are MNHEY and SVGEGT. The trim removed 5 bases at V and 2 bases at J, leaving 9 bases unmatched. The CDR3 is made up of 15 amino acids. CDR3 loop: CASSQYRGRAYEQYF. The CDR3 DNA is TGTGCCAGCAGTCAATACAGGGGACGGGCCTACGAGCAGTACTTC.

The genes are TRBV29-1 and TRBJ2-3; 10 positions agree with TRBD1. V was clipped by 5 bases and J by 5 bases; unmatched bases: 10. From germline, CDR1 is SQVTM and CDR2 ANQGSEA. CDR3 length: 15 residues. The CDR3, as DNA: TGCAGCGTTCCAAGACAGGGGGCAGTAAAAGATACGCAGTATTTT. Translated: CSVPRQGAVKDTQYF.

J is TRBJ2-1 and V is TRBV3-1, with 9 bases aligning to TRBD2. This CDR3 region has 11 residues. Per germline, CDR1 LGHDT and CDR2 YNNKEL (reference sequence). V dropped 6 bases and J dropped 10; count of bases not matched to a gene: 1. Written as DNA, the CDR3 is TGTGCCAGCAGGCGGGAGGGGGAGCAGTTCTTC. It codes for CASRREGEQFF.

The chain carries TRBV12-3 or TRBV12-4 and TRBJ2-3; TRBD2 might be the D (6 bases). V was shortened by 2 bases and J by 12 bases, with 9 bases between the two germline ends. This CDR3 is 11 amino acids long. CDR3 sequence: CASSLRRGQYF. The CDR3 region has the DNA TGTGCCAGCAGTTTAAGGAGGGGACAGTATTTT.

The chain is built from TRBV11-1 and TRBJ2-1, with D perhaps TRBD1 or TRBD2 (5 bases each). The ends were cut back, 5 bases at V and 9 bases at J, with 20 bases in the middle. There are 15 residues in the CDR3. Germline CDR1 is SGHAT and CDR2 is FQDESV (reference sequence). CDR3 sequence: CASSPVGPPGSEQFF. Here the CDR3 DNA reads TGTGCCAGCAGCCCGGTCGGGCCACCAGGGAGTGAGCAGTTCTTC.

This chain joins TRBV28 and TRBJ2-4, with 8 bases fitting TRBD2. From germline, CDR1 is MDHEN and CDR2 SYDVKM. After removal of 5 bases from V and 8 bases from J, the junction contained 14 bases not matched to a gene. The CDR3 is made up of 16 amino acids. CDR3 loop: CASSPMPGGVRDIQYF. The CDR3 nucleotides read TGTGCCAGCAGTCCCATGCCGGGGGGGGTTAGGGACATTCAGTACTTC.